A selection of T cell receptor beta chains follows, all from one sample in a study of cytomegalovirus exposure and HLA in healthy donors. Method: immunoSEQ multiplex PCR; TCRdb's copy keeps in-frame clones and lacks some. The profile shows some 150,000 clones, over 60% of them singletons. The specimen sequenced was PBMCs. These receptors were collected from a female donor in good health and CMV-seronegative. Both conserved end residues are part of each CDR3. A D gene is named only where the DNA matches it firmly. Rows may omit the clone size; those that give it use once, few, many or a size class.

clone_size: few; j_call: TRBJ2-5; v_call: TRBV5-6; d_call: .; cdr3_aa: CASSLGITQYF; cdr3_nt: TGTGCCAGCAGCTTGGGTATAACCCAGTACTTC
clone_size: .; j_call: TRBJ2-3; v_call: TRBV6-5; d_call: .; cdr3_aa: CASRFSYAMTDTQYF; cdr3_nt: TGTGCCAGCAGGTTTAGCTATGCTATGACAGATACGCAGTATTTT
clone_size: .; j_call: TRBJ2-2; v_call: TRBV7-2; d_call: .; cdr3_aa: CASSLNLGGGTGELFF; cdr3_nt: TGTGCCAGCAGCTTGAACCTGGGAGGAGGCACCGGGGAGCTGTTTTTT
clone_size: .; j_call: TRBJ2-7; v_call: TRBV11-1; d_call: TRBD1; cdr3_aa: CASSFYAGTGGYEQYF; cdr3_nt: TGTGCCAGCAGCTTCTACGCCGGGACAGGGGGCTACGAGCAGTACTTC
clone_size: .; j_call: TRBJ1-3; v_call: TRBV4-1; d_call: .; cdr3_aa: CASSLSTGYSGNTIYF; cdr3_nt: TGCGCCAGCAGCCTCTCAACGGGGTACTCTGGAAACACCATATATTTT
clone_size: few; j_call: TRBJ2-7; v_call: TRBV30; d_call: TRBD1; cdr3_aa: CAWAEGAGKQYF; cdr3_nt: TGTGCCTGGGCCGAGGGGGCGGGCAAGCAGTACTTC
clone_size: .; j_call: TRBJ1-4; v_call: TRBV5-6; d_call: TRBD1; cdr3_aa: CASSNTGASNEKLFF; cdr3_nt: TGTGCCAGCAGCAATACAGGGGCCTCTAATGAAAAACTGTTTTTT
clone_size: .; j_call: TRBJ2-2; v_call: TRBV28; d_call: .; cdr3_aa: CASSGETGELFF; cdr3_nt: TGTGCCAGTTCAGGGGAAACCGGGGAGCTGTTTTTT
clone_size: .; j_call: TRBJ2-1; v_call: TRBV12-5; d_call: TRBD1; cdr3_aa: CASDPERYRGVRGNEQFF; cdr3_nt: TGTGCTAGTGACCCCGAGAGGTACAGGGGCGTTAGGGGGAATGAGCAGTTCTTC
clone_size: .; j_call: TRBJ2-7; v_call: TRBV4-1; d_call: .; cdr3_aa: CASSQDTTAFYEQYF; cdr3_nt: TGCGCCAGCAGCCAAGATACCACAGCCTTTTACGAGCAGTACTTC